These 9 T cell receptor beta chains were sequenced from one sample in a study of blood T cell repertoires in COVID-19. The method was immunoSEQ multiplex PCR; TCRdb's version includes in-frame clones alone and lacks a portion of them. The data hold about 190,000 clones, with 70% to 90% observed a single time. Material for sequencing was PBMCs or T cells enriched from blood (not recorded which). All receptors come from a woman in her thirties or forties in a cohort exposed to, infected with or recovered from COVID-19 (not recorded which).

This clone was seen only once. V gene TRBV6-6 combines with J gene TRBJ2-7; D perhaps matches TRBD2 (6 bases). The V gene's germline CDR1 is MNHNY and CDR2 SVGAGI (reference sequence). Trimming removed 2 bases from V and 2 bases from J, with 16 bases in between. CDR3 length equals 16 residues. The CDR3 here is CASSYLLRGSTYEQYF. DNA of the CDR3: TGTGCCAGCAGTTACCTACTCCGGGGGTCGACCTACGAGCAGTACTTC.

V gene TRBV6-5 combines with J gene TRBJ2-5; TRBD1 matches at 8 bases. Per the germline V gene, CDR1 is MNHEY and CDR2 is SVGAGI. V shed 4 bases and J 2 bases; nucleotides not matched to a gene: 6. CDR3 length: 15 residues. CDR3 amino acids: CASSSGTGRQETQYF. As DNA, the CDR3 is TGTGCCAGCAGTTCCGGGACAGGCCGACAAGAGACCCAGTACTTC.

The chain recombines TRBV13 with TRBJ2-3; D gene unclear. The CDR3 loop spans 17 amino acids. Germline lookup yields CDR1 PRHDT and CDR2 FYEKMQ (reference sequence). V was clipped by 0 bases and J by 0 bases, with 13 bases between them. Written as DNA, the CDR3 is TGTGCCAGCAGCTTAGGACCCAGGATAATTAGCACAGATACGCAGTATTTT. This translates into CASSLGPRIISTDTQYF.

The chain recombines TRBV6-5 with TRBJ1-5; D ambiguous. CDR1 and CDR2 (germline): MNHEY, SVGAGI. The V end lost 5 bases, the J end lost 2 bases, and 10 bases lay between the germline ends. The CDR3 runs 14 residues. The DNA for the CDR3 is TGTGCCAGCAGTATATCTTTTGGCAATCAGCCCCAGCATTTT. Residues: CASSISFGNQPQHF.

The chain couples TRBV27 to TRBJ2-1; D may be TRBD1 (6 bases). Deletions cut 4 bases from V and 5 bases from J, with 9 bases between. This CDR3 has 13 amino acids. The germline V gene has CDR1 MNHEY and CDR2 SMNVEV (reference sequence). CDR3 DNA sequence: TGTGCCAGCAGTTGGGGACACGACAATGAGCAGTTCTTC. This encodes CASSWGHDNEQFF.

J is TRBJ1-2 and V is TRBV15, with D possibly TRBD1 on 5 matching bases. V shed 1 base and J shed 4 bases, with 13 bases lying between them. CDR1 is LNHNV, CDR2 YYDKDF, per germline (reference sequence). The CDR3 sequence is 15 residues long. The CDR3 spells CATSRADTWGYGYTF. The CDR3 DNA follows: TGTGCCACCAGCAGAGCGGACACTTGGGGCTATGGCTACACCTTC. Full variable domain (missing parts from reference TRBV15 and TRBJ1-2): DAMVIQNPRYQVTQFGKPVTLSCSQTLNHNVMYWYQQKSSQAPKLLFHYYDKDFNNEADTPDNFQSRRPNTSFCFLDIRSPGLGDTAMYLCATSRADTWGYGYTFGSGTRLTVV.

The chain employs TRBV11-3 and TRBJ2-5; 16 bases fit TRBD2. Germline trimming cut 2 bases from V and 5 bases from J; bases unmatched to any gene: 14. This CDR3 is 20 amino acids long. Per the germline V gene, CDR1 is SGHNT and CDR2 is YENEEA. In DNA form, the CDR3 reads TGTGCCAGCAGCTTAAGGGCTCCGGGACTAGCGGGAGGGCCTTTGGAGACCCAGTACTTC. This codes for CASSLRAPGLAGGPLETQYF.

V and J are TRBV27 and TRBJ1-5, with unresolved D. The germline V gene has CDR1 MNHEY and CDR2 SMNVEV (reference sequence). This CDR3 is 15 amino acids long. V was trimmed by 5 bases and J by 0 bases, leaving 11 bases between them. This chain's CDR3 is CASSPAAYSNQPQHF. The CDR3 bases are TGTGCCAGCAGTCCCGCCGCCTATAGCAATCAGCCCCAGCATTTT.

The chain joins TRBV4-2 to TRBJ2-5, with 9 nucleotides matching TRBD2. From germline, CDR1 is LGHNA and CDR2 YNFKEQ. The CDR3 runs 14 residues. The ends lost 4 bases at V and 5 bases at J; junction bases unmatched: 5. For the CDR3, the DNA is TGTGCCAGCAGCCGAATAGCGGGGGCGGAGACCCAGTACTTC. It yields the protein CASSRIAGAETQYF.